This T cell receptor beta chain originates from a study of cytomegalovirus exposure and HLA in healthy donors. A remark on this clone: Its specificity is unknown. The identical CDR3 is also encoded by other nucleotide sequences in the sample.

Researchers ran the PCR with 60 Vbeta and 13 Jbeta primers. Here immunoSEQ multiplex PCR was the method, and the copy in TCRdb shows in-frame clones only, minus some. The sample carries roughly 200,000 clones, roughly three quarters recorded once. V shed 0 bases and J shed 6 bases, with 7 bases lying between them. This CDR3 has 13 residues. CDR1 is MNHEY and CDR2 is SVGAGI in the germline V gene. Study-level points and caveats: Among the sequence variants, a highly shared cluster was likely an artifact of sequencing. Productive status was seen about 90% or about 30% of the time for most TCR beta V segments in an earlier analysis.

Sample: PBMCs. This sequence was found in a male donor in good health and CMV-seronegative. The genes are TRBV6-5 and TRBJ2-3; D is unclear. The CDR3 reads CASSYSIADTQYF. For the CDR3, the DNA is TGTGCCAGCAGTTACTCTATCGCGGATACGCAGTATTTT.